This paragraph covers one T cell receptor (beta chain) sequence. This specimen comes from a study of shared clonotypes between healthy human individuals. The CDR3 consists of 12 residues. Germline V gene data show CDR1 as SQVTM and CDR2 as ANQGSEA. Methods used by the authors: Filtering was not the same, since immunoSEQ gave junction-only sequences without quality scores. Profiling relied on immunoSEQ multiplex PCR, and the TCRdb table lists in-frame clones only, not all of them. V and J calls and clone size come straight from that table; D and trimming were deduced from the DNA. Of 500,000 to 550,000 clones listed, around 95% are singletons.

This clonotype was obtained from a woman in her thirties in good health. V and J are TRBV29-1 and TRBJ2-5, with 8 bases that match TRBD1. The J call could be wrong; TRBJ2-7 is a better fit for the DNA end. Source material: naive CD4+ T cells sorted from blood. Specified subset: CD45RA+ positively selected. CDR3: CSVGTGNYEQYF. In nucleotides, the CDR3 is TGCAGCGTTGGGACAGGGAACTACGAGCAGTACTTC.